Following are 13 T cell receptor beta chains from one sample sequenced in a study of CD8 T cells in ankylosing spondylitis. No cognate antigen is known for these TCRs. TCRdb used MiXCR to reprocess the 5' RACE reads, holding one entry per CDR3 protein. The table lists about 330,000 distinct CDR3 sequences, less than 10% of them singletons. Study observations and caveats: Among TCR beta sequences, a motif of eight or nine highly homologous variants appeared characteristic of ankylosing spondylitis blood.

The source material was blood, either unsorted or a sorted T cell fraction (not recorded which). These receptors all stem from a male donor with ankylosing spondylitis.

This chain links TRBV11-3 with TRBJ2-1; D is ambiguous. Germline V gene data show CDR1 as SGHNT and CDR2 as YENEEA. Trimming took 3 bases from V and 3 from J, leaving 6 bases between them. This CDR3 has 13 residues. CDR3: CASSLLRYNEQFF. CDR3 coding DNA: TGTGCCAGCAGCTTGTTACGCTACAATGAGCAGTTCTTC.

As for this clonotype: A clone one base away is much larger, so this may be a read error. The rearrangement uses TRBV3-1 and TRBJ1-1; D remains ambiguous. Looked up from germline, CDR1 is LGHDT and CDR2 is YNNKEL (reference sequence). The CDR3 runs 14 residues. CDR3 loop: CASSQDALNTKAFF. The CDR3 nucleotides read TGTGCCAGCAGCCAAGATGCGTTGAACACTAAAGCTTTCTTT.

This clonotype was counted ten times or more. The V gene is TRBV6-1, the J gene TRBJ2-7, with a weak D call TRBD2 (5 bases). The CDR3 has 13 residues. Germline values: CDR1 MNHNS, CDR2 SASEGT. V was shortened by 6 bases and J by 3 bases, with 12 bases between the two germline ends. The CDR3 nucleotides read TGTGCCAGCAGGGCAGGAGGTGTCTACGAGCAGTACTTC. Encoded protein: CASRAGGVYEQYF.

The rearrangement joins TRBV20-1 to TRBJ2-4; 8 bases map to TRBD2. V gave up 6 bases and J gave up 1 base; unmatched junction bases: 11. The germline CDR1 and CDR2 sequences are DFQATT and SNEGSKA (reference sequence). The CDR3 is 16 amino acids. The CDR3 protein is CSAESERERAKNIQYF. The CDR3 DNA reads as TGCAGTGCAGAAAGTGAGCGGGAGCGGGCCAAAAACATTCAGTACTTC.

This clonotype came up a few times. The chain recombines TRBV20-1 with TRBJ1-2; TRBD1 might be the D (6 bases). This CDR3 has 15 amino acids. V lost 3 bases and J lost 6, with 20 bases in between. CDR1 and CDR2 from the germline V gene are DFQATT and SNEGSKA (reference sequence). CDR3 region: CSASRHMVQGDGYTF. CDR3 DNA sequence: TGCAGTGCTAGTCGCCACATGGTACAGGGTGATGGCTACACCTTC.

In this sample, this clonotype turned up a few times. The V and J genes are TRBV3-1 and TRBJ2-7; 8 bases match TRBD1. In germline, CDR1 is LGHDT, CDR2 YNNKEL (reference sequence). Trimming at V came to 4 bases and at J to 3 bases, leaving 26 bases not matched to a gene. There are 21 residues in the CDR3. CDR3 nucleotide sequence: TGTGCCAGCAGCCTCACAACCGGGACAGGTAATAGCGATGTGAAACGCTACGAGCAGTACTTC. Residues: CASSLTTGTGNSDVKRYEQYF.

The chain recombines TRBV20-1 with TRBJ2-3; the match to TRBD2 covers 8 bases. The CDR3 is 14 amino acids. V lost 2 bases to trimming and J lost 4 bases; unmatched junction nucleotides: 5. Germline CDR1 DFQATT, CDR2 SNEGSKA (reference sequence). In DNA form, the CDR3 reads TGCAGTGCTAGACTAGCGGGTCTCGCAGATACGCAGTATTTT. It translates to CSARLAGLADTQYF.

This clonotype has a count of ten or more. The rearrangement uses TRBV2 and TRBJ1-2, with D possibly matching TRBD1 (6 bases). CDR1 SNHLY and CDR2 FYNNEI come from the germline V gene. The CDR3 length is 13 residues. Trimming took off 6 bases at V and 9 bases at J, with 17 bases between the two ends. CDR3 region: CASRFEGVGSYTF. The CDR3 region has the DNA TGTGCCAGCAGATTCGAGGGGGTAGGAAGCTACACCTTC. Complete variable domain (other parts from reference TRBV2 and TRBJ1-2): EPEVTQTPSHQVTQMGQEVILRCVPISNHLYFYWYRQILGQKVEFLVSFYNNEISEKSEIFDDQFSVERPDGSNFTLKIRSTKLEDSAMYFCASRFEGVGSYTFGSGTRLTVV.

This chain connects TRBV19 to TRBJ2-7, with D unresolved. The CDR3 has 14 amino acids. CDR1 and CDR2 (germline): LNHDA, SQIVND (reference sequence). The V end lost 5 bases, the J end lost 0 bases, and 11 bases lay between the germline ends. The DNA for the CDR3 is TGTGCCAGTAGTTCCCAAGCGAGCTCCTACGAGCAGTACTTC. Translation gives CASSSQASSYEQYF.

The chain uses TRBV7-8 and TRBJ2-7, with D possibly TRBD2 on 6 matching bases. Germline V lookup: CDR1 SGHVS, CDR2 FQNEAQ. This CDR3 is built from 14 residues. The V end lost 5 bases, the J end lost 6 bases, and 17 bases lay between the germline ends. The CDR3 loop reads CASSTSAGRSEQYF. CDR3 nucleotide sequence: TGTGCCAGCAGCACCTCGGCCGGGAGATCCGAGCAGTACTTC.

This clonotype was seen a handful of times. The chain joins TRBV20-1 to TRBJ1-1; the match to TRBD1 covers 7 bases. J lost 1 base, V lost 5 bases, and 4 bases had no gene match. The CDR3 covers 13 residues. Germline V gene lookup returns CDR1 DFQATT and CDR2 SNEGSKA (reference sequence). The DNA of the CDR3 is TGCAGTGCTCCCCGGACAGGGAACACTGAAGCTTTCTTT. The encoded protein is CSAPRTGNTEAFF.

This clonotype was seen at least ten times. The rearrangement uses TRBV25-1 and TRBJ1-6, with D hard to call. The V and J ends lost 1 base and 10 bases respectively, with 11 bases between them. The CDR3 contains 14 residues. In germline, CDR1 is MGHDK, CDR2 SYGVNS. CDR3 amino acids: CASSEWGVGSPLHF. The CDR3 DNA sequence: TGTGCCAGCAGTGAATGGGGTGTGGGGTCACCCCTCCACTTT.

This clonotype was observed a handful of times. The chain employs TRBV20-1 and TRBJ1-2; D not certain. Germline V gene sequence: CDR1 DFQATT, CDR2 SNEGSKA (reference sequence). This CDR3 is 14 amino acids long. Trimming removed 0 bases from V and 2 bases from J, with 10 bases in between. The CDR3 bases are TGCAGTGCTAGAGATCTACGGGAAAACTATGGCTACACCTTC. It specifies CSARDLRENYGYTF.